Listed here are 32 T cell receptor beta chains from one sample, sequenced in a study of T cell responses to AZD1222 COVID-19 vaccine. TCRdb keeps only in-frame clones here, not all; method: immunoSEQ multiplex PCR. Of approximately 73,000 clones in the sample, 70% to 85% were seen once. The sample here was peripheral blood, taken on day 0 of AZD1222 vaccination. Source of these receptors: an adult in good health.

The genes are TRBV7-2 and TRBJ1-1, with 7 bases matching TRBD1. Trimming removed 1 base from V and 1 base from J; junction bases left unmatched: 3. Germline CDR1 is SGHTA and CDR2 is FQGNSA. This CDR3 has 15 amino acids. CDR3 sequence reads: CASSLEGAWNTEAFF. The CDR3 nucleotides read TGTGCCAGCAGCTTAGAGGGGGCGTGGAACACTGAAGCTTTCTTT.

The genes are TRBV20-1 and TRBJ1-2; unclear D gene. Trimming stripped 3 bases from V and 2 bases from J, with 7 bases between. This CDR3 comprises 12 residues. CDR1 is DFQATT and CDR2 is SNEGSKA in the germline V gene (reference sequence). For the CDR3, the DNA is TGCAGTGCTAGTACGGGGAACTATGGCTACACCTTC. Protein product: CSASTGNYGYTF.

The V and J genes are TRBV19 and TRBJ1-4; the D gene is possibly TRBD1 (6 bases). Trimming shortened V by 3 bases and J by 7 bases, and 15 bases separated the two germline ends. This CDR3 comprises 15 residues. Germline V lookup: CDR1 LNHDA, CDR2 SQIVND (reference sequence). The CDR3 protein is CASSIPSGEGEKLFF. The CDR3 DNA sequence: TGTGCCAGTAGTATCCCGTCAGGGGAGGGTGAAAAACTGTTTTTT. Complete variable domain (other parts from reference TRBV19 and TRBJ1-4): DGGITQSPKYLFRKEGQNVTLSCEQNLNHDAMYWYRQDPGQGLRLIYYSQIVNDFQKGDIAEGYSVSREKKESFPLTVTSAQKNPTAFYLCASSIPSGEGEKLFFGSGTQLSVL.

This rearrangement joins TRBV19 to TRBJ2-1; 9 nucleotides match TRBD2. The CDR3 covers 17 residues. V trimming: 5 bases; J trimming: 0 bases; junction bases outside the gene matches: 8. Germline loops: CDR1 LNHDA, CDR2 SQIVND (reference sequence). CDR3 sequence: CASSPRNSGGSYNEQFF. The CDR3 DNA is TGTGCCAGTAGTCCACGAAATAGCGGGGGCTCCTACAATGAGCAGTTCTTC.

The V call is TRBV4-1, the J call TRBJ2-2; a possible D gene is TRBD1 (5 bases). Germline loops: CDR1 MGHRA, CDR2 YSYEKL. The germline V and J ends were trimmed by 6 bases and 6 bases, with 11 bases remaining between them. This CDR3 region has 13 residues. In DNA, the CDR3 is TGCGCCAGCAGTGGGGCGAGGCCCGGGGAGCTGTTTTTT. It codes for CASSGARPGELFF.

This chain uses TRBV10-3 with TRBJ2-3; D is undetermined. Trimming removed 6 bases at V and 6 bases at J, with 16 bases between. This CDR3 contains 14 residues. CDR1 and CDR2 from the germline V gene are ENHRY and SYGVKD. The CDR3 bases are TGTGCCATCAGGCCGGGCTCCCAGGCGGATACGCAGTATTTT. It specifies CAIRPGSQADTQYF.

The chain has TRBV4-1 and TRBJ1-2; no firm D call. The germline V and J ends were trimmed by 4 bases and 10 bases, with 16 bases remaining between them. This CDR3 contains 13 residues. The germline gives CDR1 MGHRA, CDR2 YSYEKL. The CDR3 sequence is CASSPNYLQLYTF. CDR3 bases: TGCGCCAGCAGCCCCAATTATCTACAGCTCTACACCTTC.

This chain uses TRBV7-2 with TRBJ1-1; the D is unclear. The CDR3 is made up of 19 amino acids. The germline V gene encodes CDR1 SGHTA and CDR2 FQGNSA. V dropped 5 bases and J dropped 3 bases, with 28 bases sitting between them. CDR3 sequence reads: CASSPAAPGRSTAYTEAFF. The CDR3 DNA follows: TGTGCCAGCAGCCCAGCCGCGCCGGGCAGGTCAACCGCCTACACTGAAGCTTTCTTT.

The chain carries TRBV5-8 and TRBJ2-7; no firm D call. The length of the CDR3 is 13 residues. Looked up from germline, CDR1 is SGHTS and CDR2 is YDEGEE. V was clipped by 5 bases and J by 7 bases, with 16 bases between them. DNA of the CDR3: TGTGCCAGCAGGGCCGAGTTTTTTAGAGAGCAGTACTTC. Translated: CASRAEFFREQYF.

The V and J genes are TRBV19 and TRBJ1-2, with D possibly being TRBD1 (6 bases). This CDR3 region has 16 residues. Germline V lookup: CDR1 LNHDA, CDR2 SQIVND (reference sequence). Deletions cut 7 bases from V and 0 bases from J, with 18 bases between. In DNA, the CDR3 is TGTGCCAGTACCTTACAGGGACCTTTAACTAACTATGGCTACACCTTC. Protein sequence: CASTLQGPLTNYGYTF.

V gene TRBV5-4 combines with J gene TRBJ1-1; D is uncertain. The CDR3 totals 15 residues. CDR1 is SGHNT, CDR2 YYREEE, per germline (reference sequence). V dropped 2 bases and J dropped 1 base, with 12 bases sitting between them. CDR3 region: CASSFLTASNTEAFF. The CDR3 DNA follows: TGTGCCAGCAGCTTTTTGACGGCTTCGAACACTGAAGCTTTCTTT.

The V gene is TRBV6-5, the J gene TRBJ1-3, with D unclear. Germline CDR1 reads MNHEY; CDR2 reads SVGAGI. This CDR3 region has 14 residues. V was trimmed by 4 bases and J by 3 bases, leaving 10 bases between them. The CDR3 is CASSFSTDGNTIYF. CDR3 sequence (DNA): TGTGCCAGCAGTTTTTCCACAGATGGAAACACCATATATTTT.

The chain carries TRBV19 and TRBJ2-3; D remains ambiguous. The germline V gene encodes CDR1 LNHDA and CDR2 SQIVND (reference sequence). With 6 bases removed from V and 0 bases from J, the gap between germline ends came to 4 bases. The CDR3 extends over 12 amino acids. The CDR3 spells CASRGSTDTQYF. The CDR3 DNA is TGTGCCAGTAGGGGGAGCACAGATACGCAGTATTTT.

This chain connects TRBV4-3 to TRBJ1-6, with a possible D match to TRBD1 (6 bases). Germline CDR1 reads LGHNA; CDR2 reads YSLEER. The CDR3 is made up of 16 amino acids. V was pared by 5 bases and J by 8 bases, with 19 bases between. The CDR3 bases are TGCGCCAGCAGCTTGGGGGCGTCGGGGACCGATTCACCCCTCCACTTT. The encoded protein is CASSLGASGTDSPLHF.

The chain carries TRBV2 and TRBJ1-6; tentative D call: TRBD1 (5 bases). Germline lookup yields CDR1 SNHLY and CDR2 FYNNEI. This CDR3 region has 14 residues. Trimming took off 5 bases at V and 7 bases at J, with 12 bases between the two ends. The CDR3 bases are TGTGCCAGCAGTCTTGCCGGGGCGAATTCACCCCTCCACTTT. This gives the protein CASSLAGANSPLHF.

This chain uses TRBV5-4 with TRBJ1-6, with TRBD1 matching over 7 bases. The CDR3 is 14 amino acids. From germline, CDR1 is SGHNT and CDR2 YYREEE (reference sequence). J was trimmed by 7 bases and V by 4 bases; bases with no gene match: 5. The CDR3 reads CASSQDRANSPLHF. Written as DNA, the CDR3 is TGTGCCAGCAGCCAAGACAGGGCGAATTCACCCCTCCACTTT.

The chain employs TRBV2 and TRBJ1-1, with D uncertain. CDR3 length equals 14 residues. V gave up 1 base and J gave up 1 base, with 7 bases separating them. Germline V lookup: CDR1 SNHLY, CDR2 FYNNEI. The CDR3 DNA reads as TGTGCCAGCAGTGAAGTAGACACGAACACTGAAGCTTTCTTT. Protein product: CASSEVDTNTEAFF. The full variable domain, in which reference TRBV2 and TRBJ1-1 provide the parts outside the CDR3, is EPEVTQTPSHQVTQMGQEVILRCVPISNHLYFYWYRQILGQKVEFLVSFYNNEISEKSEIFDDQFSVERPDGSNFTLKIRSTKLEDSAMYFCASSEVDTNTEAFFGQGTRLTVV.

The chain links TRBV6-1 to TRBJ1-1; TRBD1 matches 8 bases. CDR3 size: 13 residues. Germline assignment: CDR1 MNHNS and CDR2 SASEGT. After removal of 5 bases from V and 4 bases from J, the junction contained 3 bases not matched to a gene. The CDR3: CASSSGGGTEAFF. CDR3 coding DNA: TGTGCCAGCAGTTCAGGGGGCGGCACTGAAGCTTTCTTT.

V is TRBV6-5 and J is TRBJ2-1; 8 nucleotides agree with TRBD2. This CDR3 contains 16 residues. CDR1 and CDR2 from the germline V gene are MNHEY and SVGAGI. J lost 8 bases, V lost 2 bases, and 11 bases had no gene match. CDR3 in amino acids: CASSYEPSGLGDEQFF. The CDR3 coding sequence is TGTGCCAGCAGTTACGAGCCTAGCGGGTTGGGCGATGAGCAGTTCTTC.

This clone was observed once. The chain is built from TRBV7-2 and TRBJ2-1; 7 bases fit TRBD2. The V segment lost 4 bases and the J segment 0 bases; nucleotides outside the gene matches: 9. Looked up from germline, CDR1 is SGHTA and CDR2 is FQGNSA. CDR3 length equals 17 residues. The CDR3 DNA reads as TGTGCCAGCAGCTCTCGGCGGGGAGGGAGCTCCTACAATGAGCAGTTCTTC. Translated: CASSSRRGGSSYNEQFF.

The chain is built from TRBV5-4 and TRBJ2-1; 13 bases map to TRBD2. The CDR3 loop spans 17 amino acids. V gave up 3 bases and J gave up 2 bases; unmatched junction bases: 5. CDR1 and CDR2 from the germline V gene are SGHNT and YYREEE (reference sequence). The CDR3 loop is CASSSGTSGTPYNEQFF. The CDR3 DNA reads TGTGCCAGCAGCTCAGGGACTAGCGGGACACCCTACAATGAGCAGTTCTTC.

The chain links TRBV7-2 to TRBJ1-2, with 9 bases that match TRBD1. Per the germline V gene, CDR1 is SGHTA and CDR2 is FQGNSA. The CDR3 length is 15 residues. Trimming removed 5 bases from V and 5 bases from J; junction bases left unmatched: 9. CDR3 nucleotide sequence: TGTGCCAGCAGCATTACCCCCGGGACAGGGTATGGCTACACCTTC. Translating it yields CASSITPGTGYGYTF.

This clone was seen only once. The chain recombines TRBV11-2 with TRBJ2-5; the match to TRBD2 covers 8 bases. The CDR3 extends over 14 amino acids. Trimming removed 3 bases from V and 5 bases from J; junction bases left unmatched: 5. CDR1 SGHAT and CDR2 FQNNGV come from the germline V gene. CDR3 amino acids: CASSFGGRRETQYF. The CDR3 nucleotides are TGTGCCAGCAGCTTTGGCGGGAGGCGGGAGACCCAGTACTTC.

The CDR3: CATSDYPGQGSTGELFF. For the CDR3, the DNA is TGTGCCACCAGTGATTACCCGGGACAGGGCAGCACCGGGGAGCTGTTTTTT. The chain has TRBV24-1 and TRBJ2-2, with 9 bases matching TRBD1. The germline V gene encodes CDR1 KGHDR and CDR2 SFDVKD. CDR3 length equals 17 residues. Trimming at V came to 2 bases and at J to 4 bases, leaving 7 bases not matched to a gene.

This clone was counted only a few times. This chain uses TRBV7-2 with TRBJ1-5; D gene unclear. Germline V gene data show CDR1 as SGHTA and CDR2 as FQGNSA. The CDR3 totals 15 residues. V shed 5 bases and J shed 8 bases, with 19 bases lying between them. The CDR3 loop is CASSPRPGDGEPQHF. CDR3 bases: TGTGCCAGCAGCCCCCGCCCCGGGGATGGCGAGCCCCAGCATTTT. The full variable domain, in which reference TRBV7-2 and TRBJ1-5 provide the parts outside the CDR3, is GAGVSQSPSNKVTEKGKDVELRCDPISGHTALYWYRQSLGQGLEFLIYFQGNSAPDKSGLPSDRFSAERTGGSVSTLTIQRTQQEDSAVYLCASSPRPGDGEPQHFGDGTRLSIL.

The CDR3 region is CATSRGGPLLNTEAFF. The CDR3 DNA follows: TGTGCCACCAGCAGAGGTGGCCCTCTCTTGAACACTGAAGCTTTCTTT. The gene calls are TRBV15 and TRBJ1-1, with D unclear. The V end was cut by 1 base, the J end by 0 bases, with 12 bases between. This CDR3 contains 16 residues. Looked up from germline, CDR1 is LNHNV and CDR2 is YYDKDF (reference sequence).

This chain links TRBV27 with TRBJ2-3; no clear D gene. The CDR3 is made up of 15 amino acids. Trimming took off 4 bases at V and 3 bases at J, with 14 bases between the two ends. The V gene's germline CDR1 is MNHEY and CDR2 SMNVEV (reference sequence). The CDR3 here is CASSSRPSNTDTQYF. The CDR3 nucleotides read TGTGCCAGCAGTTCCCGCCCGTCTAATACAGATACGCAGTATTTT.

This chain uses TRBV7-2 with TRBJ1-2, with D perhaps TRBD1 (6 bases). The CDR3 runs 14 residues. The V end lost 1 base, the J end lost 8 bases, and 14 bases lay between the germline ends. Germline-derived CDR1 and CDR2 are SGHTA and FQGNSA. The CDR3 protein is CASSLELVGQGYTF. The DNA for the CDR3 is TGTGCCAGCAGCTTAGAGTTGGTAGGACAGGGCTACACCTTC. The whole variable domain, remainder taken from reference TRBV7-2 and TRBJ1-2, is GAGVSQSPSNKVTEKGKDVELRCDPISGHTALYWYRQSLGQGLEFLIYFQGNSAPDKSGLPSDRFSAERTGGSVSTLTIQRTQQEDSAVYLCASSLELVGQGYTFGSGTRLTVV.

J is TRBJ2-5 and V is TRBV19; 7 bases line up with TRBD1. V was pared by 3 bases and J by 5 bases, with 3 bases of the junction left unmatched. The CDR3 has 13 residues. Germline V gives CDR1 LNHDA, CDR2 SQIVND (reference sequence). CDR3: CASSINRGETQYF. CDR3 nucleotide sequence: TGTGCCAGTAGTATTAACAGGGGCGAGACCCAGTACTTC.

The chain carries TRBV7-2 and TRBJ2-7, with D tentatively TRBD2 (7 bases). This CDR3 is built from 16 residues. The germline V gene has CDR1 SGHTA and CDR2 FQGNSA. The V end was cut by 1 base, the J end by 2 bases, with 15 bases between. CDR3 loop: CASSLGPGGSAYEQYF. The DNA for the CDR3 is TGTGCCAGCAGCTTAGGACCGGGGGGCTCTGCCTACGAGCAGTACTTC.

The rearrangement uses TRBV6-2 or TRBV6-3 and TRBJ1-2; D unclear. Between the trimmed V and J ends, which lost 0 bases and 2 bases, there was a span of 4 bases. The germline CDR1 and CDR2 sequences are MNHEY and SVGEGT. The CDR3 runs to 13 residues. The CDR3: CASSYSSNYGYTF. DNA of the CDR3: TGTGCCAGCAGTTACTCTTCCAACTATGGCTACACCTTC.

Here the CDR3 DNA reads TGTGCCAGCAGCTTAGTGGGTACAGCGGGCACCGGGGAGCTGTTTTTT. This codes for CASSLVGTAGTGELFF. V usage is TRBV7-7 and J usage is TRBJ2-2; maybe TRBD2 (6 bases). The germline V gene encodes CDR1 SSHAT and CDR2 FNYEAQ (reference sequence). CDR3 size: 16 residues. V was trimmed by 1 base and J by 4 bases, leaving 13 bases between them.